This entry is about one TCR beta chain. V was trimmed by 4 bases and J by 5 bases, leaving 12 bases between them. CDR3 size: 14 residues. CDR1 and CDR2 from the germline V gene are SGHVS and FQNEAQ. Produced via immunoSEQ multiplex PCR; TCRdb's table is partial and in-frame only. The table has about 140,000 clones, 70% to 80% seen once. This sample stems from a study of blood T cell repertoires in COVID-19. The source material was peripheral blood. The chain is built from TRBV7-8 and TRBJ1-5; possible D gene TRBD1, 5 bases. This sequence originates from a woman aged 80 or over with active or convalescent COVID-19. Written as DNA, the CDR3 is TGTGCCAGCAGCTCCACAGGTCCCCATCAGCCCCAGCATTTT. It yields the protein CASSSTGPHQPQHF.